This T cell receptor beta chain was sequenced during a study of CD8+ T cells in alopecia areata. Treatment in this sample: oral pan-JAK inhibitor, 5-10 mg twice daily. Individuals with alopecia areata gave both lesional scalp punch biopsies and peripheral blood for collection. CD4+ and CD8+ T cells were sorted from PBMCs stained for CD3, CD4 and CD8. As for this clone: Its specificity is not known.

Findings of the study overall: Many expanded lesional clones persisted in scalp and blood during tofacitinib. Elevated clonality characterized lesional scalp relative to normal scalp, particularly in alopecia totalis/universalis.

The CDR3 spans 16 residues. Germline V lookup: CDR1 SGHDT, CDR2 YYEEEE. V lost 1 base to trimming and J lost 4 bases, with 15 bases between them. The authors extracted RNA and reverse transcribed it into cDNA as the sequencing template. Sequencing was performed with immunoSEQ multiplex PCR; in TCRdb, only in-frame clones are kept and a portion is missing. The sample has around 190,000 clones, less than 70% seen once. The chain uses TRBV5-6 and TRBJ1-5, with D perhaps TRBD1 (5 bases). The sample here was CD4+ T cells sorted from blood, taken around week 47, from a patient treated with tofacitinib. The receptor comes from a human donor with alopecia areata. CDR3 residues: CASSLYGGAANQPQHF. The CDR3 DNA sequence: TGTGCCAGCAGCTTGTATGGAGGGGCGGCGAATCAGCCCCAGCATTTT.